These 28 T cell receptor beta chains were all obtained from the same sample, sequenced in a study of blood T cell repertoires in COVID-19. The data were produced by immunoSEQ multiplex PCR, yet TCRdb's version contains in-frame clones alone and is incomplete. The data hold hundreds of thousands of clones, with around 88% observed a single time. The sequenced material came from peripheral blood. Receptors were obtained from an older man with acute or convalescent COVID-19.

The rearrangement links TRBV5-5 to TRBJ1-3, with 7 bases matching TRBD1. The junction had 4 bases not matched to a gene; V was cut back by 1 base and J by 0 bases. CDR3 length equals 16 residues. Germline V CDR1 and CDR2: SGHKS, YYEKEE (reference sequence). CDR3 in amino acids: CASSLQGGSSGNTIYF. CDR3 nucleotide sequence: TGTGCCAGCAGCTTGCAAGGGGGCAGCTCTGGAAACACCATATATTTT.

This clone has only a few counts. This rearrangement joins TRBV6-1 to TRBJ2-7; D possibly corresponds to TRBD2 (5 bases). Germline V lookup: CDR1 MNHNS, CDR2 SASEGT. The CDR3 runs 13 residues. The germline V and J ends were trimmed by 2 bases and 7 bases, with 12 bases remaining between them. The CDR3 loop is CASSEQPRREQYF. Here the CDR3 DNA reads TGTGCCAGCAGTGAACAACCGCGGAGGGAGCAGTACTTC.

V and J are TRBV6-2 or TRBV6-3 and TRBJ1-1, with TRBD1 as a possible D gene (5 bases). The CDR3 is 14 amino acids. Trimming took 4 bases from V and 5 from J, leaving 14 bases between them. Germline CDR1 MNHEY, CDR2 SVGEGT. The CDR3 sequence: CASSLVRRGTEAFF. The CDR3 coding sequence is TGTGCCAGCAGTTTAGTCAGGCGGGGGACTGAAGCTTTCTTT.

This clone was picked up one time. This rearrangement joins TRBV6-2 or TRBV6-3 to TRBJ1-1; D possibly corresponds to TRBD1 (5 bases). The CDR3 is made up of 16 amino acids. The germline CDR1 and CDR2 sequences are MNHEY and SVGEGT. Trimming shortened V by 3 bases and J by 3 bases, and 17 bases separated the two germline ends. The CDR3 reads CASSYPRESHHTEAFF. The CDR3 DNA reads TGTGCCAGCAGTTATCCCAGGGAAAGTCATCACACTGAAGCTTTCTTT.

The chain has TRBV18 and TRBJ2-5, with 8 positions matching TRBD1. The V and J ends lost 4 bases and 5 bases, in that order; junction bases with no gene match: 3. This CDR3 is built from 13 residues. CDR1 and CDR2 from the germline V gene are KGHSH and LQKENI. The DNA for the CDR3 is TGTGCCAGCTCACGCGACAGGGGTGAGACCCAGTACTTC. This sequence encodes CASSRDRGETQYF.

The chain couples TRBV2 to TRBJ1-2, with D unclear. CDR1 and CDR2 (germline): SNHLY, FYNNEI. The CDR3 runs 12 residues. V was trimmed by 6 bases and J by 0 bases, leaving 5 bases between them. The CDR3 DNA is TGTGCCAGCAGGCGTACTAACTATGGCTACACCTTC. This gives the protein CASRRTNYGYTF.

In its sample, this clone was seen a few times. The J gene is TRBJ2-7, the V gene TRBV6-5, with D possibly being TRBD1 (6 bases). V lost 5 bases, J lost 5 bases, and 16 bases lay in between. CDR3 size: 14 residues. Germline V gives CDR1 MNHEY, CDR2 SVGAGI. DNA for the CDR3: TGTGCCAGCAGTAAACAGGGAGTTCGGCACGAGCAGTACTTC. Translating it yields CASSKQGVRHEQYF.

This chain links TRBV7-9 with TRBJ2-1; TRBD2 matches 9 bases. Trimming at V came to 3 bases and at J to 4 bases, leaving 7 bases not matched to a gene. Germline V gives CDR1 SEHNR, CDR2 FQNEAQ (reference sequence). The CDR3 sequence is 16 residues long. CDR3 in amino acids: CASSLDLAGSYNEQFF. The DNA for the CDR3 is TGTGCCAGCAGCTTGGACCTAGCGGGATCTTACAATGAGCAGTTCTTC.

The chain uses TRBV29-1 and TRBJ2-7; 8 nucleotides agree with TRBD2. The V segment lost 5 bases and the J segment 5 bases; nucleotides outside the gene matches: 2. This CDR3 is built from 11 residues. The germline gives CDR1 SQVTM, CDR2 ANQGSEA. Here the CDR3 DNA reads TGCAGCGTTAGCGGGGGTAACGAGCAGTACTTC. Amino acids: CSVSGGNEQYF.

V usage is TRBV18 and J usage is TRBJ2-2; TRBD1 is a possible D gene (6 bases). CDR1 KGHSH and CDR2 LQKENI come from the germline V gene. Trimming removed 5 bases at V and 0 bases at J, with 13 bases between. The CDR3 loop spans 16 amino acids. CDR3 amino acids: CASSSTGPPNTGELFF. The CDR3 bases are TGTGCCAGCTCATCGACAGGCCCCCCGAACACCGGGGAGCTGTTTTTT.

J is TRBJ2-7 and V is TRBV14; 8 bases align to TRBD1. This CDR3 is built from 15 residues. V lost 0 bases to trimming and J lost 3 bases; unmatched junction nucleotides: 4. Looked up from germline, CDR1 is SGHDN and CDR2 is FVKESK. The CDR3 DNA follows: TGTGCCAGCAGCCAAGAAGGGACAGGTATCTACGAGCAGTACTTC. This sequence encodes CASSQEGTGIYEQYF. The full variable domain, rest sourced from reference TRBV14 and TRBJ2-7, is EAGVTQFPSHSVIEKGQTVTLRCDPISGHDNLYWYRRVMGKEIKFLLHFVKESKQDESGMPNNRFLAERTGGTYSTLKVQPAELEDSGVYFCASSQEGTGIYEQYFGPGTRLTVT.

The CDR3 region is CASSATSGRGSETQYF. Here the CDR3 DNA reads TGTGCCAGCAGTGCGACTAGCGGGAGGGGATCGGAGACCCAGTACTTC. The V and J genes are TRBV2 and TRBJ2-5, with TRBD2 identical over 14 bases. The length of the CDR3 is 16 residues. With V trimmed by 4 bases and J by 5 bases, 6 bases remained unmatched. Germline CDR1 reads SNHLY; CDR2 reads FYNNEI.

This clone has just one count. This chain joins TRBV5-1 and TRBJ2-5, with D perhaps matching TRBD2 (5 bases). From germline, CDR1 is SGHRS and CDR2 YFSETQ. Trimming removed 0 bases at V and 5 bases at J, with 14 bases between. This CDR3 has 15 residues. This CDR3 reads CASSLAAATGETQYF. CDR3 coding DNA: TGCGCCAGCAGCTTGGCCGCAGCAACGGGGGAGACCCAGTACTTC.

The chain recombines TRBV27 with TRBJ2-1; 9 nucleotides align to TRBD1. J lost 9 bases, V lost 7 bases, and 7 bases had no gene match. Looked up from germline, CDR1 is MNHEY and CDR2 is SMNVEV (reference sequence). There are 13 residues in the CDR3. In DNA form, the CDR3 reads TGTGCCAGCACCGGACAGGGGCCGGGTGAGCAGTTCTTC. This codes for CASTGQGPGEQFF.

This chain joins TRBV9 and TRBJ2-2, with 8 positions matching TRBD1. Germline lookup yields CDR1 SGDLS and CDR2 YYNGEE. The CDR3 covers 15 residues. V shed 3 bases, J shed 6 bases, and the junction held 7 bases outside the gene matches. The CDR3 region is CASSAGPGGSGELFF. The DNA for the CDR3 is TGTGCCAGCAGCGCCGGGCCAGGGGGCTCCGGGGAGCTGTTTTTT.

The chain links TRBV11-2 to TRBJ2-3; 11 bases align to TRBD2. In germline, CDR1 is SGHAT, CDR2 FQNNGV. CDR3 size: 15 residues. With 4 bases clipped from V and 4 bases from J, the junction kept 4 bases outside the gene matches. The CDR3 loop reads CASSYTSGGSDTQYF. DNA of the CDR3: TGTGCCAGCAGCTATACTAGCGGGGGATCAGATACGCAGTATTTT.

The chain links TRBV12-3 or TRBV12-4 to TRBJ1-2; maybe TRBD1 (5 bases). V lost 1 base and J 8 bases, leaving 11 bases between the germline ends. The length of the CDR3 is 13 residues. In nucleotides, the CDR3 is TGTGCCAGCAGTTTAGGGGGTGGGGCGGGCTACACCTTC. Encoded protein: CASSLGGGAGYTF.

The chain employs TRBV6-2 or TRBV6-3 and TRBJ2-1; D is unresolved. Germline CDR1 reads MNHEY; CDR2 reads SVGEGT. The CDR3 totals 16 residues. The V gene lost 0 bases and the J gene lost 0 bases, with 9 bases spanning the gap. In DNA form, the CDR3 reads TGTGCCAGCAGTTACTCGGAACAGAGCTCCTACAATGAGCAGTTCTTC. As protein: CASSYSEQSSYNEQFF.

The chain recombines TRBV7-8 with TRBJ1-2, with 9 bases fitting TRBD1. The germline gives CDR1 SGHVS, CDR2 FQNEAQ. The ends lost 5 bases at V and 6 bases at J; junction bases unmatched: 7. The CDR3 spans 14 residues. This chain's CDR3 is CASSPRQGGDGYTF. CDR3 bases: TGTGCCAGCAGCCCGAGACAGGGGGGGGATGGCTACACCTTC. The variable domain in full, with the rest retrieved from reference TRBV7-8 and TRBJ1-2, is GAGVSQSPRYKVAKRGQDVALRCDPISGHVSLFWYQQALGQGPEFLTYFQNEAQLDKSGLPSDRFFAERPEGSVSTLKIQRTQQEDSAVYLCASSPRQGGDGYTFGSGTRLTVV.

The rearrangement uses TRBV2 and TRBJ2-7, with 9 bases matching TRBD2. Germline V gene data show CDR1 as SNHLY and CDR2 as FYNNEI. With V trimmed by 8 bases and J by 3 bases, 8 bases remained unmatched. The CDR3 is 14 amino acids. CDR3 amino acids: CASRGAGGIYEQYF. CDR3 in DNA: TGTGCCAGCCGCGGCGCGGGAGGGATCTACGAGCAGTACTTC.

The chain uses TRBV7-8 and TRBJ2-2, with 10 nucleotides matching TRBD2. Germline V gene sequence: CDR1 SGHVS, CDR2 FQNEAQ. The CDR3 extends over 15 amino acids. V shed 4 bases, J shed 7 bases, and the junction held 6 bases outside the gene matches. The CDR3 reads CASSWSGRAIGELFF. Written as DNA, the CDR3 is TGTGCCAGCAGCTGGAGCGGGAGGGCCATCGGGGAGCTGTTTTTT. Filled out from reference TRBV7-8 and TRBJ2-2, the complete variable domain reads GAGVSQSPRYKVAKRGQDVALRCDPISGHVSLFWYQQALGQGPEFLTYFQNEAQLDKSGLPSDRFFAERPEGSVSTLKIQRTQQEDSAVYLCASSWSGRAIGELFFGEGSRLTVL.

The chain joins TRBV5-1 to TRBJ1-2, with D possibly TRBD1 on 6 matching bases. The ends were cut back, 0 bases at V and 10 bases at J, with 10 bases in the middle. CDR3 length equals 12 residues. Germline values: CDR1 SGHRS, CDR2 YFSETQ. CDR3: CASSLGAGAYTF. In DNA, the CDR3 is TGCGCCAGCAGCTTGGGTGCGGGGGCCTACACCTTC.

This chain links TRBV7-2 with TRBJ2-7, with a weak D call TRBD1 (6 bases). CDR3 length: 13 residues. V dropped 4 bases and J dropped 1 base, with 8 bases sitting between them. CDR1 is SGHTA and CDR2 is FQGNSA in the germline V gene. CDR3 region: CASSSTGSYEQYF. Written as DNA, the CDR3 is TGTGCCAGCAGCTCGACAGGATCCTACGAGCAGTACTTC. Using reference TRBV7-2 and TRBJ2-7 for the parts outside the CDR3, the full variable domain is GAGVSQSPSNKVTEKGKDVELRCDPISGHTALYWYRQSLGQGLEFLIYFQGNSAPDKSGLPSDRFSAERTGGSVSTLTIQRTQQEDSAVYLCASSSTGSYEQYFGPGTRLTVT.

The chain employs TRBV7-2 and TRBJ2-1; 10 nucleotides align to TRBD1. Germline V gene data show CDR1 as SGHTA and CDR2 as FQGNSA. CDR3 length: 15 amino acids. J gave up 4 bases and V 5 bases, and 5 bases lay outside the gene matches. CDR3 in DNA: TGTGCCAGCAGCAAAGACAGGGGGCGTTACAATGAGCAGTTCTTC. Amino acids: CASSKDRGRYNEQFF. Combining the CDR3 with reference TRBV7-2 and TRBJ2-1 gives the whole variable domain GAGVSQSPSNKVTEKGKDVELRCDPISGHTALYWYRQSLGQGLEFLIYFQGNSAPDKSGLPSDRFSAERTGGSVSTLTIQRTQQEDSAVYLCASSKDRGRYNEQFFGPGTRLTVL.

The chain recombines TRBV7-2 with TRBJ2-5; tentative D call: TRBD1 (6 bases). Germline V lookup: CDR1 SGHTA, CDR2 FQGNSA. The CDR3 is made up of 13 amino acids. V gave up 5 bases and J gave up 7 bases, with 14 bases separating them. The CDR3 region is CASSPLRGGTQYF. CDR3 DNA: TGTGCCAGCAGCCCACTCAGGGGTGGGACCCAGTACTTC. The variable domain in full, completed from reference TRBV7-2 and TRBJ2-5, reads GAGVSQSPSNKVTEKGKDVELRCDPISGHTALYWYRQSLGQGLEFLIYFQGNSAPDKSGLPSDRFSAERTGGSVSTLTIQRTQQEDSAVYLCASSPLRGGTQYFGPGTRLLVL.

This sequence joins TRBV4-3 and TRBJ1-3; 8 positions match TRBD1. CDR1 is LGHNA and CDR2 is YSLEER in the germline V gene. The CDR3 loop spans 17 amino acids. The V segment lost 1 base and the J segment 4 bases; nucleotides outside the gene matches: 9. CDR3 sequence: CASSQVLQGASGNTIYF. CDR3 nucleotides: TGCGCCAGCAGCCAAGTACTTCAGGGGGCTTCGGGAAACACCATATATTTT.

The V gene is TRBV6-2 or TRBV6-3, the J gene TRBJ2-3, with 8 nucleotides matching TRBD2. The CDR3 spans 15 residues. The trim removed 2 bases at V and 4 bases at J, leaving 5 bases unmatched. From germline, CDR1 is MNHEY and CDR2 SVGEGT. This CDR3 is CASSYGGGYSDTQYF. In nucleotides, the CDR3 is TGTGCCAGCAGTTACGGCGGGGGGTATTCAGATACGCAGTATTTT.

The chain combines TRBV27 with TRBJ2-6; 8 bases match TRBD2. This CDR3 has 16 residues. Germline CDR1 MNHEY, CDR2 SMNVEV (reference sequence). V was pared by 6 bases and J by 4 bases, with 8 bases of the junction left unmatched. CDR3 bases: TGTGCCAGCAGCAACGGGGGGGCGAGAGGGGCCAACGTCCTGACTTTC. Translated, it gives CASSNGGARGANVLTF.